Listed below are T cell receptor beta chains from one sample, sequenced in a study of long-term antiretroviral therapy in people with HIV. Using immunoSEQ multiplex PCR, the repertoire was profiled, and TCRdb retains in-frame clones only, with some absent. The sample carries 20,000 to 25,000 clones, 80% to 90% recorded once. The material was unsorted PBMCs, obtained around 2.7 years after starting antiretroviral therapy. These receptors all stem from a woman aged 45 to 65 with HIV. CDR3s include the opening cysteine and the closing phenylalanine or tryptophan. The D gene is left open where the match is weak. Rows give clone size only sometimes, using once, few, many, or a class for an expanded clone.

D,J,V,size,DNA,CDR3
NA,TRBJ1-1,TRBV30,once,TGTGCCTGGAGTGCCATGGGGGCAGGGACTTCTGAAGCTTTCTTT,CAWSAMGAGTSEAFF
NA,TRBJ2-7,TRBV9,NA,TGTGCCAGCAGCGTAGAGGGTAGCTCCTACGAGCAGTACTTC,CASSVEGSSYEQYF
NA,TRBJ2-5,TRBV5-6,once,TGTGCCAGCAGCATCCAAGAGACCCAGTACTTC,CASSIQETQYF
NA,TRBJ1-2,TRBV13,NA,TGTGCCAGCAGCTTAGGACAGACCACTAACTATGGCTACACCTTC,CASSLGQTTNYGYTF
NA,TRBJ2-7,TRBV4-2,few,TGTGCCAGCAGCCAACCCGGAGGGGGGATCTACGAGCAGTACTTC,CASSQPGGGIYEQYF
NA,TRBJ2-2,TRBV28,NA,TGTGCCAGCAGTTTGGGGGAATGGAACACCGGGGAGCTGTTTTTT,CASSLGEWNTGELFF
TRBD1,TRBJ1-2,TRBV10-3,NA,TGTGCCATCAGTGAGTCGCGGGGACAGGTCCTTAACTATGGCTACACCTTC,CAISESRGQVLNYGYTF
NA,TRBJ1-5,TRBV4-1,NA,TGCGCCAGCAGCCAAGAAGCAGTTCAGCCCCAGCATTTT,CASSQEAVQPQHF
TRBD1,TRBJ1-5,TRBV6-5,NA,TGTGCCAGCAGGCCTTACAGGGGCGATCAGCCCCAGCATTTT,CASRPYRGDQPQHF
NA,TRBJ1-1,TRBV18,NA,TGTGCCAGCTCGCCCCCTCCAGGGGAGAACACTGAAGCTTTCTTT,CASSPPPGENTEAFF
NA,TRBJ2-1,TRBV27,NA,TGTGCCAGCAGTTTATCGGCGGGCCCCACCCCTAATGAGCAGTTCTTC,CASSLSAGPTPNEQFF
TRBD2,TRBJ2-7,TRBV7-2,NA,TGTGCCAGCAGCTTTGGACTAGCGGGTATCTACGAGCAGTACTTC,CASSFGLAGIYEQYF
TRBD1,TRBJ2-1,TRBV7-9,NA,TGTGCCAGCAGCCCAGCCAAGGGACAGATCTACAATGAGCAGTTCTTC,CASSPAKGQIYNEQFF
NA,TRBJ2-3,TRBV27,NA,TGTGCCAGCAGTTTATCGGGAGCGCCTTCCACAGATACGCAGTATTTT,CASSLSGAPSTDTQYF
TRBD1,TRBJ1-4,TRBV6-5,NA,TGTGCCACCAGCAACCCGGGACAGGGCATTGAAAAACTGTTTTTT,CATSNPGQGIEKLFF
NA,TRBJ2-1,TRBV5-6,NA,TGTGCCAGCAGCAAAACAATCGAGCAGTTCTTC,CASSKTIEQFF
TRBD1,TRBJ1-1,TRBV2,NA,TGTGCCAGCAGTGAAGCCCCGGGACAGACAAAAGCTTTCTTT,CASSEAPGQTKAFF
NA,TRBJ2-2,TRBV6-1,NA,TGTGCCAGCAGTGAACTGCTGGGCACCGGGGAGCTGTTTTTT,CASSELLGTGELFF
NA,TRBJ1-1,TRBV7-2,NA,TGTGCCAGCAGCGCACAGGGTTTGAACACTGAAGCTTTCTTT,CASSAQGLNTEAFF
TRBD1,TRBJ2-4,TRBV27,NA,TGTGCCAGCAGTCCTTCAGGGGGCCGAGGGTCCAAAAACATTCAGTACTTC,CASSPSGGRGSKNIQYF
NA,TRBJ2-7,TRBV7-3,NA,TGTGCCAGCAGCCCTGGGGTGGGTTCCCAGTACGAGCAGTACTTC,CASSPGVGSQYEQYF
TRBD1,TRBJ1-2,TRBV28,NA,TGTGCCAGCAGTTTATTGAGACAGGGGTCCTCGGGCTACACCTTC,CASSLLRQGSSGYTF
TRBD2,TRBJ2-5,TRBV4-1,NA,TGCGCCAGCAGCCAGGTAGGACTAGCGCAAGAGACCCAGTACTTC,CASSQVGLAQETQYF
NA,TRBJ2-7,TRBV19,once,TGTGCCAGTAGTACATACTACGAGCAGTACTTC,CASSTYYEQYF
TRBD2,TRBJ2-3,TRBV7-7,NA,TGTGCTAGCAGCTTAGGACTAGCGGGTACAGATACGCAGTATTTT,CASSLGLAGTDTQYF
NA,TRBJ1-1,TRBV6-5,NA,TGTGCCAGCAGTTACTCTTTGGGGATGAACACTGAAGCTTTCTTT,CASSYSLGMNTEAFF
TRBD1,TRBJ2-7,TRBV7-9,once,TGTGCCAGCAGCCCGCCAGGGGGCGAGCAGTACTTC,CASSPPGGEQYF
TRBD1,TRBJ1-2,TRBV28,NA,TGTGCCAGCAGTTCCCACTTCAGACAGGGGTCATTCTATGGCTACACCTTC,CASSSHFRQGSFYGYTF
NA,TRBJ2-1,TRBV15,NA,TGTGCCACCAGCAGCTCCAGGACGGCAAGGAATGAGCAGTTCTTC,CATSSSRTARNEQFF
NA,TRBJ2-1,TRBV10-3,NA,TGTGCCATCAAGGACCGGAACAATGAGCAGTTCTTC,CAIKDRNNEQFF
NA,TRBJ2-1,TRBV5-1,once,TGCGCCAGCAGCCCTGGAAGACGGGCAGGATCCTACAATGAGCAGTTCTTC,CASSPGRRAGSYNEQFF
TRBD1,TRBJ1-2,TRBV7-3,once,TGTGCCAGCAGCCTAGGGACAGGGGGAAGGGAGGGCTACACCTTC,CASSLGTGGREGYTF
TRBD2,TRBJ2-7,TRBV11-2,NA,TGTGCCAGCAGCTTAGGGACTAGCGGTTCGGAACGCTACGAGCAGTACTTC,CASSLGTSGSERYEQYF
NA,TRBJ1-4,TRBV29-1,NA,TGCAGCGTTCATGAGGGGATTGGTGAAAAACTGTTTTTT,CSVHEGIGEKLFF
TRBD1,TRBJ1-5,TRBV28,NA,TGTGCCAGCAGAAAGACAGGGGCTTATCAGCCCCAGCATTTT,CASRKTGAYQPQHF
NA,TRBJ1-5,TRBV7-2,few,TGTGCCAGCAGCCGCCAAGAGGGTAGCAATCAGCCCCAGCATTTT,CASSRQEGSNQPQHF
NA,TRBJ2-7,TRBV13,NA,TGTGCCAGCAGCCAGGGGGGCACGAGCTCCTACGAGCAGTACTTC,CASSQGGTSSYEQYF
NA,TRBJ2-5,TRBV7-6,few,TGTGCCAGCAGCCTACCCCCTACCCCCGGGGAGACCCAGTACTTC,CASSLPPTPGETQYF
NA,TRBJ2-3,TRBV2,NA,TGTGCCAGCAGTGTAGAGGGCACAGATACGCAGTATTTT,CASSVEGTDTQYF
TRBD2,TRBJ2-2,TRBV2,NA,TGTGCCAGCCTACTCGGGACTAGCGGGAGTGGGGAGCTGTTTTTT,CASLLGTSGSGELFF
NA,TRBJ1-4,TRBV7-2,NA,TGTGCCAGCAGCTTAAGTCTAGTTCAGGGTGAAAAACTGTTTTTT,CASSLSLVQGEKLFF
TRBD1,TRBJ2-1,TRBV14,NA,TGTGCCAGCAGCCTGGGACAGATCCAGTTCTTC,CASSLGQIQFF
NA,TRBJ1-5,TRBV29-1,NA,TGCAGCGTATTATGGCAGCCTAATCAGCCCCAGCATTTT,CSVLWQPNQPQHF
NA,TRBJ1-4,TRBV5-6,NA,TGTGCCAGCAGCGATAGGGGAACCCAAGGCGTTAGGGAAAAACTGTTTTTT,CASSDRGTQGVREKLFF
TRBD1,TRBJ2-7,TRBV29-1,NA,TGCAGCGTTGAAGTGGGGGACAGCACCTACGAGCAGTACTTC,CSVEVGDSTYEQYF
NA,TRBJ1-1,TRBV5-5,NA,TGTGCCAGCAGCTTAGGACAGCAGAACACTGAAGCTTTCTTT,CASSLGQQNTEAFF
NA,TRBJ2-7,TRBV7-9,NA,TGTGCCAGCAGCCCTCGAGCGTTCCCCTACGAGCAGTACTTC,CASSPRAFPYEQYF
TRBD1,TRBJ2-1,TRBV5-1,once,TGCGCCAGCAGCTTTCGGTCAGGGGGCAATGAGCAGTTCTTC,CASSFRSGGNEQFF
NA,TRBJ2-1,TRBV6-5,NA,TGTGCCAGCAGTTACTCGTACATTGGGCGAAACAATGAGCAGTTCTTC,CASSYSYIGRNNEQFF
NA,TRBJ2-1,TRBV5-1,NA,TGCGCCAGCAGCTTGGCCGGAGGTAATGAGCAGTTCTTC,CASSLAGGNEQFF
NA,TRBJ2-2,TRBV7-9,NA,TGTGCCAGCAGCCAGGAGGCCGGGGAGCTGTTTTTT,CASSQEAGELFF